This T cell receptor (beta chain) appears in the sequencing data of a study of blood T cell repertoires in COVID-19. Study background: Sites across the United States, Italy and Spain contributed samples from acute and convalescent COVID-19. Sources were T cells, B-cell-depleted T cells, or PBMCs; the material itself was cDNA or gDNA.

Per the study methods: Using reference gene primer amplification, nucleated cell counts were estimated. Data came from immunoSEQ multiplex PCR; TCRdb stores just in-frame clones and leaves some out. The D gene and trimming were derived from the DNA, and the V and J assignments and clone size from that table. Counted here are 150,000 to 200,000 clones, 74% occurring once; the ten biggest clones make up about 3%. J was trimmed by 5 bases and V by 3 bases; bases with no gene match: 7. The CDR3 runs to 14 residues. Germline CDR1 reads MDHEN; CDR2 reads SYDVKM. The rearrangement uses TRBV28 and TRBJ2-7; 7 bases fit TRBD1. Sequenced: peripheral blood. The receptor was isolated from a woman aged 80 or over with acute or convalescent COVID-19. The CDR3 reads CASSFYQRGHEQYF. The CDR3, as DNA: TGTGCCAGCAGTTTTTATCAGAGGGGGCACGAGCAGTACTTC.